This T cell receptor beta chain was captured in a study of cytomegalovirus exposure and HLA in healthy donors. General study findings and limits: There were several of the most significant clusters that appeared linked to common viral pathogens in a later analysis.

Germline V CDR1 and CDR2: MNHEY, SMNVEV (reference sequence). This CDR3 spans 16 amino acids. V shed 5 bases and J shed 4 bases, with 21 bases lying between them. Use of 60 Vbeta and 13 Jbeta primers characterized the PCR. The protocol was immunoSEQ multiplex PCR, while the TCRdb copy is restricted to in-frame clones and leaves out a portion. Of 110,000 to 150,000 clones in the sample, around 80% were seen once. Healthy bone marrow donors formed the donor group. Turning to this clone: Its specificity is unknown.

This chain connects TRBV27 to TRBJ2-7; D might be TRBD1 (6 bases). The origin of this receptor is a boy aged 2 to 10 in good health and CMV-seronegative. The sequenced sample was PBMCs. The CDR3 nucleotides are TGTGCCAGCAGTCCTCGGACAGAATCGATATTATACGAGCAGTACTTC. This sequence encodes CASSPRTESILYEQYF.